Here is one TCR beta chain with its context. This clone was counted a single time. The specificity of this receptor is unknown. The input lacks base qualities; no much larger clone sits a single base away. The immunoSEQ Assay, a bias-controlled multiplex PCR, was used to amplify TCRbeta CDR3 regions from genomic DNA. From the authors' description of their analysis: Nucleated cell counts per sample were estimated from amplification of reference gene primers within the assay. To quantify the absolute abundance of each unique TCRbeta CDR3 rearrangement, sequence reads were collapsed and filtered. For each sample, productive Simpson clonality was calculated by taking the square root of Simpson's diversity index across productive rearrangements. This is the immuneACCESS table as TCRdb keeps it, with only in-frame sequences that have V and J called. A part of the clones is gone; compared with another copy, unresolved V genes explain less than half, and the rest is unexplained. Clone size and the V and J calls come from that table; the DNA yielded D and trimming. The sample table lists around 300,000 clones, nearly 90% of them with a count of one. Around 0.97% of the sample is held by the ten biggest clonotypes.

The CDR3 contains 15 residues, cysteine and phenylalanine counted. Only the CDR3 region is kept as DNA, spanning 45 bases read in frame from base 1. Taken from the germline V gene, the CDR1 and CDR2 loops are MDHEN and SYDVKM. At the junction V is shortened by 7 bases and J by 5 bases; bases outside the gene matches: 11. In Seattle, one collaborating source enrolled patients while the infection was active and tracked those patients longitudinally over the course of disease. The collaborating institutions used their own protocols to collect whole blood in K2EDTA tubes. For TCRbeta analysis, collaborator samples were shipped as frozen whole blood, as isolated PBMCs, or as DNA extracted from either sample type. The sample belongs to a study of blood T cell repertoires in COVID-19 (dated by TCRdb to 2019 to 2021). Concerning the study at large: Samples covering the acute and convalescent phases of COVID-19 were provided by collaborators in the United States, Italy and Spain. The prospective study material was composed of cDNA or gDNA derived from T cells, B-cell-depleted T cells, or PBMCs. The dataset comprised deeply sampled blood TCRbeta repertoires from subjects exposed to, actively infected with, or recovered from COVID-19. The repertoires were released in a freely available public database meant as a resource for research on the immune response to SARS-CoV-2. The samples were drawn from the first 160 participants of the ongoing ImmuneRACE study and from about 1,200 subjects provided by 6 global collaborators. Sample metadata almost always included a de-identified subject ID, COVID-19 status, age in years and sex. Where available, HLA class I and class II types were obtained from metadata supplied by the sample provider rather than from assay-based typing.

The study at large found these results: Clinical and demographic metadata were provided uncurated, with the amount varying by source and participant.

The sample was peripheral blood. The chain is assembled from TRBV28 and TRBJ1-1, with 9 central nucleotides matching TRBD1. This TCR derives from a woman in her thirties or forties with COVID-19, enrolled during active disease. The encoded CDR3 is CASNLVGQGKTEAFF. The DNA is TGTGCCAGCAATCTAGTGGGACAGGGAAAGACTGAAGCTTTCTTT.